The 27 T cell receptor beta chains reported below all come from one sample, sequenced in a study of vaccination and CD4 T cells after COVID-19. Cultured CD4+ T-cell DNA underwent Oncomine TCR Beta short-read sequencing. TCRdb processed the PCR reads anew with MiXCR; each CDR3 protein has one entry. The data contain thousands of distinct CDR3 sequences, 63% of them singletons. Treatment described: approximately 10-day PBMC culture with coronavirus spike peptide pools or control peptides (ViraFEST assay). Gathering of the CD4+ T cells, from the unexposed donor, took place before the COVID-19 pandemic (2011-2018). These TCRs are of unknown antigen specificity. Sequencing was done on a sample of CD4+ T cells from blood, cultured in vitro. The source of these receptors is a human donor in good health.

The genes are TRBV6-5 and TRBJ1-2, with D maybe TRBD1 (6 bases). Germline loops: CDR1 MNHEY, CDR2 SVGAGI. Trimming shortened V by 4 bases and J by 8 bases, and 11 bases separated the two germline ends. The CDR3 spans 12 residues. This CDR3 reads CASSSGGGGYTF. As DNA, the CDR3 is TGTGCCAGCAGTTCCGGAGGGGGGGGCTACACCTTC.

The chain carries TRBV6-2 or TRBV6-3 and TRBJ2-4; 10 bases agree with TRBD2. The germline gives CDR1 MNHEY, CDR2 SVGEGT. CDR3 length: 16 residues. Trimming removed 6 bases from V and 7 bases from J; junction bases left unmatched: 12. CDR3 in DNA: TGTGCCAGCAGACCCGCCACTAGCGGGGTTATGAACATTCAGTACTTC. This codes for CASRPATSGVMNIQYF.

The chain joins TRBV10-2 to TRBJ1-2; 7 nucleotides agree with TRBD1. V dropped 6 bases and J dropped 3; count of bases not matched to a gene: 4. Germline-derived CDR1 and CDR2 are WSHSY and SAAADI. The CDR3 loop spans 13 amino acids. DNA of the CDR3: TGCGCCAGCAGATTAACAGGGGACTATGGCTACACCTTC. It translates to CASRLTGDYGYTF.

The V gene is TRBV7-6, the J gene TRBJ2-5, with 7 bases aligning to TRBD2. CDR3 length: 15 residues. V lost 5 bases, J lost 2 bases, and 8 bases stayed unmatched. Germline CDR1 reads SGHVS; CDR2 reads FNYEAQ. CDR3 amino acids: CASSPRGERQETQYF. The CDR3 DNA is TGTGCCAGCAGCCCCCGGGGGGAGAGACAAGAGACCCAGTACTTC.

V is TRBV4-3 and J is TRBJ2-3; D remains ambiguous. Trimming removed 0 bases from V and 1 base from J, with 11 bases in between. The CDR3 extends over 16 amino acids. Germline V gives CDR1 LGHNA, CDR2 YSLEER. Written as DNA, the CDR3 is TGCGCCAGCAGCCAAGAGGCCCATGGGGGCACAGATACGCAGTATTTT. Amino acids: CASSQEAHGGTDTQYF.

The genes are TRBV12-3 or TRBV12-4 and TRBJ1-1; possible D gene TRBD1, 5 bases. Trimming cost V 6 bases and J 4 bases, with 15 bases left between them. The CDR3 has 14 residues. Here the CDR3 DNA reads TGTGCCAGCAGCCGGGGTATGGGGGGCACTGAAGCTTTCTTT. This translates into CASSRGMGGTEAFF.

The chain is built from TRBV7-9 and TRBJ2-1; 8 bases are shared with TRBD2. This CDR3 spans 15 amino acids. V gave up 3 bases and J gave up 5 bases; unmatched junction bases: 6. Per germline, CDR1 SEHNR and CDR2 FQNEAQ (reference sequence). The CDR3 region has the DNA TGTGCCAGCAGCTTTAGCGGGATAAGAGACAATGAGCAGTTCTTC. Its protein product is CASSFSGIRDNEQFF.

Note on this clonotype: At one end, the junction sequence differs from germline, possibly due to a read error. This rearrangement joins TRBV7-9 to TRBJ1-1; 7 nucleotides line up with TRBD1. The CDR3 contains 15 residues. Looked up from germline, CDR1 is SEHNR and CDR2 is FQNEAQ (reference sequence). CDR3 loop: CASSLAAGGNAEAFF. The DNA of the CDR3 is TGTGCCAGCAGCTTAGCGGCAGGGGGGAACGCTGAAGCTTTCTTT.

The chain has TRBV20-1 and TRBJ1-1, with 11 bases that match TRBD1. V lost 6 bases, J lost 6 bases, and 9 bases stayed unmatched. The CDR3 consists of 14 residues. In germline, CDR1 is DFQATT, CDR2 SNEGSKA (reference sequence). CDR3 protein: CSALPSGQGAEAFF. For the CDR3, the DNA is TGCAGTGCCCTACCCTCGGGACAGGGGGCTGAAGCTTTCTTT.

This clonotype has just a few counts. The chain links TRBV6-2 or TRBV6-3 to TRBJ1-1; D call uncertain. Per germline, CDR1 MNHEY and CDR2 SVGEGT. The CDR3 is made up of 13 amino acids. V was clipped by 5 bases and J by 2 bases, with 9 bases between them. DNA for the CDR3: TGTGCCAGCAGTCCCCCAATCAACACTGAAGCTTTCTTT. Translation gives CASSPPINTEAFF.

In nucleotides, the CDR3 is TGCGCCAGCAGCTTGGAACGGGGCACTGAAGCTTTCTTT. Protein product: CASSLERGTEAFF. J is TRBJ1-1 and V is TRBV5-1, with D uncertain. V shed 0 bases and J shed 4 bases, with 7 bases lying between them. The length of the CDR3 is 13 residues. Looked up from germline, CDR1 is SGHRS and CDR2 is YFSETQ.

CDR3 bases: TGTGCCAGCAGCTCTCTGGACAGTCTAGGGACTGAAGCTTTCTTT. This codes for CASSSLDSLGTEAFF. The chain couples TRBV5-4 to TRBJ1-1; tentatively, D is TRBD1 (6 bases). Germline V gene data show CDR1 as SGHNT and CDR2 as YYREEE (reference sequence). Trimming removed 3 bases at V and 5 bases at J, with 17 bases between. This CDR3 has 15 residues.

This rearrangement joins TRBV6-1 to TRBJ2-7; D perhaps matches TRBD2 (5 bases). Trimming cost V 6 bases and J 3 bases, with 18 bases left between them. CDR3 length: 15 residues. Per germline, CDR1 MNHNS and CDR2 SASEGT. CDR3 nucleotide sequence: TGTGCCAGCAGGGCGACCGGGGTTCACGGCTACGAGCAGTACTTC. It encodes CASRATGVHGYEQYF.

This chain joins TRBV3-1 and TRBJ1-5; 9 bases align to TRBD1. The CDR3 has 13 amino acids. Trimming took 6 bases from V and 4 from J; bases not matched to a gene: 1. Germline assignment: CDR1 LGHDT and CDR2 YNNKEL (reference sequence). The CDR3 loop reads CASSGTGNQPQHF. The CDR3 DNA is TGTGCCAGCAGTGGGACAGGGAATCAGCCCCAGCATTTT. The full variable domain, with the rest looked up from reference TRBV3-1 and TRBJ1-5, is DTAVSQTPKYLVTQMGNDKSIKCEQNLGHDTMYWYKQDSKKFLKIMFSYNNKELIINETVPNRFSPKSPDKAHLNLHINSLELGDSAVYFCASSGTGNQPQHFGDGTRLSIL.

The rearrangement uses TRBV5-4 and TRBJ1-2; D remains unclear. Per germline, CDR1 SGHNT and CDR2 YYREEE (reference sequence). CDR3 length: 16 amino acids. V gave up 4 bases and J gave up 0 bases, with 16 bases separating them. The CDR3 spells CASSAGPSSSNYGYTF. CDR3 nucleotide sequence: TGTGCCAGCAGCGCGGGTCCCTCATCCTCTAACTATGGCTACACCTTC. The whole variable domain, remainder taken from reference TRBV5-4 and TRBJ1-2, is ETGVTQSPTHLIKTRGQQVTLRCSSQSGHNTVSWYQQALGQGPQFIFQYYREEENGRGNFPPRFSGLQFPNYSSELNVNALELDDSALYLCASSAGPSSSNYGYTFGSGTRLTVV.

This clonotype was counted between two and nine times. V gene TRBV28 combines with J gene TRBJ2-3; TRBD1 is a possible D gene (6 bases). Per germline, CDR1 MDHEN and CDR2 SYDVKM. The CDR3 loop spans 14 amino acids. V lost 6 bases and J 3 bases, leaving 13 bases between the germline ends. The CDR3: CASSSGVRTDTQYF. CDR3 coding DNA: TGTGCCAGCAGCTCAGGGGTGAGAACAGATACGCAGTATTTT.

V is TRBV5-1 and J is TRBJ2-5; TRBD2 matches at 8 bases. The CDR3 is made up of 14 amino acids. After removal of 3 bases from V and 3 bases from J, the junction contained 4 bases not matched to a gene. CDR1 is SGHRS, CDR2 YFSETQ, per germline. The CDR3 here is CASSSGGPEETQYF. The CDR3 DNA follows: TGCGCCAGCAGCTCGGGAGGGCCGGAAGAGACCCAGTACTTC.

The CDR3 loop reads CASSQPGQGLGEQYF. The CDR3 DNA reads as TGTGCCAGCAGTCAACCGGGACAGGGTCTAGGAGAGCAGTACTTC. The rearrangement links TRBV28 to TRBJ2-7, with TRBD1 identical over 9 bases. Germline CDR1 reads MDHEN; CDR2 reads SYDVKM. There are 15 residues in the CDR3. V shed 5 bases, J shed 7 bases, and the junction held 12 bases outside the gene matches.

The rearrangement uses TRBV27 and TRBJ1-1; D perhaps matches TRBD1 (5 bases). The CDR3 extends over 14 amino acids. V gave up 6 bases and J gave up 3 bases, with 14 bases separating them. Germline assignment: CDR1 MNHEY and CDR2 SMNVEV (reference sequence). The CDR3 DNA reads as TGTGCCAGCAGGAGACAGAATAGCGACACTGAAGCTTTCTTT. Translating it yields CASRRQNSDTEAFF.

This sequence joins TRBV2 and TRBJ2-3; D call uncertain. The V gene's germline CDR1 is SNHLY and CDR2 FYNNEI. V gave up 4 bases and J gave up 2 bases, with 10 bases separating them. The CDR3 extends over 14 amino acids. CDR3 sequence reads: CASSVDRDTDTQYF. The CDR3, as DNA: TGTGCCAGCAGTGTCGATAGGGACACAGATACGCAGTATTTT.

This clonotype was recorded a few times. The V gene is TRBV20-1, the J gene TRBJ2-5; D may be TRBD2 (7 bases). Germline CDR1 DFQATT, CDR2 SNEGSKA (reference sequence). The CDR3 spans 19 residues. Trimming took off 3 bases at V and 1 base at J, with 27 bases between the two ends. The chain's CDR3 is CSASRSGGGGLLLQETQYF. In DNA form, the CDR3 reads TGCAGTGCTAGCCGCTCCGGGGGCGGGGGCCTACTACTCCAAGAGACCCAGTACTTC.

The chain couples TRBV5-8 to TRBJ2-3; 8 nucleotides align to TRBD2. V lost 4 bases and J lost 0; bases outside the gene matches: 16. Germline loops: CDR1 SGHTS, CDR2 YDEGEE. This CDR3 is built from 19 residues. The CDR3 region is CASSRGGLAGQTSTDTQYF. The CDR3 DNA is TGTGCCAGCAGCCGCGGGGGGCTAGCGGGCCAAACTAGCACAGATACGCAGTATTTT.

The chain joins TRBV6-4 to TRBJ2-3; D remains ambiguous. The CDR3 totals 12 residues. Germline loops: CDR1 MRHNA, CDR2 SNTAGT. Trimming shortened V by 2 bases and J by 2 bases, and 2 bases separated the two germline ends. CDR3 nucleotide sequence: TGTGCCAGCAGTGACGCCACAGATACGCAGTATTTT. Encoded protein: CASSDATDTQYF.

The sample holds a few counts of this clonotype. The V call is TRBV6-1, the J call TRBJ1-5; D is ambiguous. The CDR3 length is 13 residues. Trimming stripped 6 bases from V and 0 bases from J, with 6 bases between. Germline V gives CDR1 MNHNS, CDR2 SASEGT. CDR3 sequence reads: CASRQFSNQPQHF. DNA for the CDR3: TGTGCCAGCAGACAGTTTAGCAATCAGCCCCAGCATTTT.

The V and J genes are TRBV20-1 and TRBJ2-7; 9 bases line up with TRBD2. Trimming at V came to 7 bases and at J to 3 bases, leaving 7 bases not matched to a gene. Germline V gene data show CDR1 as DFQATT and CDR2 as SNEGSKA (reference sequence). The CDR3 consists of 13 residues. The CDR3 sequence: CSGDSGSGYEQYF. The CDR3 DNA reads as TGCAGTGGAGATAGCGGGAGTGGCTACGAGCAGTACTTC.

The chain recombines TRBV12-3 or TRBV12-4 with TRBJ2-5; D unclear. V was pared by 5 bases and J by 6 bases, with 10 bases between. The CDR3 spans 12 residues. DNA of the CDR3: TGTGCCAGCAGTACCTCGCCGAAGACCCAGTACTTC. It encodes CASSTSPKTQYF.

This clonotype was seen a few times. The V and J genes are TRBV2 and TRBJ1-5; the D gene is possibly TRBD1 (5 bases). The CDR3 spans 15 residues. Germline V gene lookup returns CDR1 SNHLY and CDR2 FYNNEI. Trimming shortened V by 9 bases and J by 0 bases, and 15 bases separated the two germline ends. The DNA for the CDR3 is TGTGCCAGTAGAGACAGTCTCTATAGCAATCAGCCCCAGCATTTT. The encoded protein is CASRDSLYSNQPQHF.